A selection of T cell receptor beta chains follows, all from one sample in a study of spatial heterogeneity in lung cancer. TCRdb recomputed calls from the 5' RACE reads with MiXCR, one row per CDR3 protein. The sample yields over 10,000 distinct CDR3 sequences, 4% to 6% seen once. The source was lung tumor tissue, collected at surgery. The origin of the receptors is a male donor with early-stage non-small cell lung cancer. The CDR3 runs from the conserved cysteine through the conserved F or W. D genes are given only for firm matches.

>TRBD2|TRBV5-6|TRBJ2-2
CASSLAGGSGELFF
>.|TRBV12-3/TRBV12-4|TRBJ2-3
CASSLERRGTQYF
>.|TRBV5-4|TRBJ1-1
CASSGPTANEAFF
>.|TRBV6-2/TRBV6-3|TRBJ1-5
CASSYSLGTLVQPQHF
>.|TRBV7-2|TRBJ2-4
CASSSRMSGVGNIQYF
>TRBD1|TRBV20-1|TRBJ1-5
CSVGPRGHNQPQHF
>.|TRBV7-2|TRBJ1-4
CASSFSAGEKLFF
>TRBD1|TRBV4-3|TRBJ1-2
CASSPDRFNYGYTF
>TRBD1|TRBV29-1|TRBJ1-4
CSTTGAGDEKLFF
>.|TRBV12-3/TRBV12-4|TRBJ2-2
CASSLQGGTGELFF
>.|TRBV6-5|TRBJ1-6
CASSPEVTTGSSPLHF
>.|TRBV3-1|TRBJ1-1
CASSLFLVQGNTEAFF
>.|TRBV29-1|TRBJ2-2
CSVKAAANTGELFF
>TRBD1|TRBV5-1|TRBJ1-5
CASSYGTGVQPQHF
>TRBD2|TRBV7-2|TRBJ2-3
CASSSGLAGGTAQYF
>.|TRBV4-3|TRBJ2-5
CASSQGLSQETQYF
>.|TRBV6-6|TRBJ1-1
CASSGFEEAFF
>.|TRBV7-3|TRBJ1-2
CASSSQGGGYTF
>.|TRBV27|TRBJ1-5
CASSSRRAGNQPQHF
>.|TRBV11-2|TRBJ1-4
CASSKTGTQNEKLFF
>.|TRBV20-1|TRBJ1-1
CSALMNTEAFF
>.|TRBV6-1|TRBJ1-4
CASHAGSWNEKLFF
>.|TRBV29-1|TRBJ1-1
CSAGSGGQTEAFF
>.|TRBV7-3|TRBJ2-3
CASSLSGGPGDTQYF
>.|TRBV11-2|TRBJ2-1
CASSLSLAYNEQFF
>.|TRBV20-1|TRBJ1-5
CSARDTQTYSNQPQHF
>.|TRBV20-1|TRBJ2-6
CSAPRRKPFSGANVLTF
>.|TRBV25-1|TRBJ1-2
CAADSGQSRYGYTF
>TRBD2|TRBV7-9|TRBJ2-3
CASSFLAGDTQYF
>TRBD2|TRBV7-6|TRBJ2-5
CASFHPGPSGGAGPETQYF
>TRBD1|TRBV7-2|TRBJ1-3
CASSRLVGTEFSGNTIYF
>.|TRBV19|TRBJ2-5
CASSTSNSRGEETQYF
>.|TRBV29-1|TRBJ1-4
CSVGRGAGGKGEKLFF
>.|TRBV20-1|TRBJ2-1
CSASKVGLPKEQFF
>.|TRBV20-1|TRBJ2-5
CSPARGPSGAETQYF
>TRBD1|TRBV6-2/TRBV6-3|TRBJ1-1
CASRRQGARGSEAFF
>TRBD1|TRBV7-2|TRBJ2-1
CASTKTGGIYNEQFF
>.|TRBV15|TRBJ1-3
CATSSPAASSGNTIYF
>TRBD1|TRBV7-8|TRBJ1-5
CASSSDRDQPQHF
>.|TRBV7-2|TRBJ1-2
CASSLDWEGYTF
>.|TRBV7-8|TRBJ2-5
CASSPPGSQETQYF
>TRBD1|TRBV7-2|TRBJ1-2
CASSSRTGALGYTF